A single sample gave rise to the 32 T cell receptor beta chains below, sequenced in a study of human T cells and chemical hapten exposure (dated by TCRdb to about 2021). To prepare the library, RACE was applied. The sequencer was a NextSeq 500. Using fastp trimming at Q25 and MiXCR clonotype assembly, TCRdb reanalyzed the public sequencing data and kept in-frame beta chains. Each CDR3 protein gets just one entry, which takes the most common genes and DNA from the rows behind it. Within this sample are 350,000 to 450,000 distinct CDR3 sequences, with about 5.1% of them counted one time only. The ten largest account for around 2.6% of the sample. Read against the paper, the sample's time point label means: pre-sensitization, week 0. Reading the label with the study, this specimen's treatment or condition is: therapeutic diphenylcyclopropenone sensitization with weekly scalp DPC. The sequenced sample was whole blood, obtained in connection with sensitization to the hapten diphenylcyclopropenone (DPC). The source is a woman aged 45-60 years with alopecia areata. Some clones in this sample may be carry-over from other donors' samples.

This chain uses TRBV6-6 with TRBJ2-7, with D unresolved. CDR1 and CDR2 (germline): MNHNY, SVGAGI (reference sequence). The V end lost 0 bases, the J end lost 7 bases, and 13 bases lay between the germline ends. The CDR3 contains 14 residues. DNA of the CDR3: TGTGCCAGCAGTTACTCGCCAGGCCCAGGAGAGCAGTACTTC. It encodes CASSYSPGPGEQYF.

The chain joins TRBV5-8 to TRBJ2-2; no firm D call. The V gene's germline CDR1 is SGHTS and CDR2 YDEGEE. The CDR3 length is 12 residues. The ends were cut back, 9 bases at V and 4 bases at J, with 10 bases in the middle. This chain's CDR3 is CATGRRTGELFF. The CDR3 DNA follows: TGTGCCACGGGCAGGCGCACCGGGGAGCTGTTTTTT.

This clonotype was found many times. The rearrangement uses TRBV10-3 and TRBJ1-2, with D maybe TRBD1 (5 bases). Trimming took off 2 bases at V and 6 bases at J, with 10 bases between the two ends. This CDR3 has 13 residues. CDR1 is ENHRY, CDR2 SYGVKD, per germline. CDR3 sequence: CAISEAGRDGYTF. The DNA of the CDR3 is TGTGCCATCAGTGAGGCAGGGCGCGATGGCTACACCTTC.

This clonotype was seen many times. The chain uses TRBV7-2 and TRBJ2-5; D possibly uses TRBD1 or TRBD2 (5 bases each). The CDR3 is 14 amino acids. Trimming pared 5 bases from V and 6 bases from J, leaving 16 bases between. CDR1 and CDR2 (germline): SGHTA, FQGNSA. CDR3 in DNA: TGTGCCAGCAGCGAATACCGGGACGCAAAGACCCAGTACTTC. As protein: CASSEYRDAKTQYF. Complete variable domain (other parts from reference TRBV7-2 and TRBJ2-5): GAGVSQSPSNKVTEKGKDVELRCDPISGHTALYWYRQSLGQGLEFLIYFQGNSAPDKSGLPSDRFSAERTGGSVSTLTIQRTQQEDSAVYLCASSEYRDAKTQYFGPGTRLLVL.

There are a few counts of this clonotype. The chain is built from TRBV12-3 or TRBV12-4 and TRBJ1-5; possible D gene TRBD1, 5 bases. V shed 1 base and J shed 7 bases, with 11 bases lying between them. The CDR3 contains 14 residues. In DNA form, the CDR3 reads TGTGCCAGCAGTTTAGAGGGGAGACGCCAGCCCCAGCATTTT. This codes for CASSLEGRRQPQHF.

This clonotype was seen ten or more times. The chain carries TRBV10-2 and TRBJ2-1, with 13 bases identical to TRBD2. This CDR3 spans 14 amino acids. Trimming took 8 bases from V and 9 from J; bases not matched to a gene: 7. CDR1 and CDR2 (germline): WSHSY, SAAADI. The CDR3 loop is CASFGLAGEGEQFF. The CDR3 DNA is TGCGCCAGCTTCGGACTAGCGGGAGAGGGTGAGCAGTTCTTC.

V gene TRBV20-1 combines with J gene TRBJ2-3, with a weak D call TRBD2 (5 bases). CDR3 length equals 14 residues. Germline CDR1 is DFQATT and CDR2 is SNEGSKA (reference sequence). V lost 8 bases, J lost 1 base, and 16 bases lay in between. As DNA, the CDR3 is TGCAGTTCCCCCGTGAGGCGGGGCACAGATACGCAGTATTTT. Protein sequence: CSSPVRRGTDTQYF.

This clonotype has just a few counts. The rearrangement uses TRBV6-5 and TRBJ2-7; D gene ambiguous. V was clipped by 5 bases and J by 7 bases, with 12 bases between them. CDR1 and CDR2 from the germline V gene are MNHEY and SVGAGI. This CDR3 is built from 12 residues. The CDR3 reads CASSTVGEEQYF. In DNA form, the CDR3 reads TGTGCCAGCAGTACCGTTGGAGAGGAGCAGTACTTC.

Many counts were recorded for this clonotype. The genes are TRBV5-1 and TRBJ1-2; D is unclear. The length of the CDR3 is 15 residues. The germline V gene encodes CDR1 SGHRS and CDR2 YFSETQ. The V end was cut by 3 bases, the J end by 2 bases, with 14 bases between. CDR3 amino acids: CASSSPGSENYGYTF. Written as DNA, the CDR3 is TGCGCCAGCAGCTCCCCAGGATCAGAGAACTATGGCTACACCTTC.

This clonotype was seen ten or more times. The CDR3 sequence is CSAFPGQGLGTEAFF. CDR3 nucleotide sequence: TGCAGCGCCTTCCCGGGACAGGGTTTGGGCACTGAAGCTTTCTTT. V and J are TRBV29-1 and TRBJ1-1, with 9 bases lining up with TRBD1. The CDR3 sequence is 15 residues long. CDR1 SQVTM and CDR2 ANQGSEA come from the germline V gene. The V segment lost 7 bases and the J segment 4 bases; nucleotides outside the gene matches: 13.

Many counts were recorded for this clonotype. The chain recombines TRBV4-1 with TRBJ2-3; 9 bases align to TRBD1. In germline, CDR1 is MGHRA, CDR2 YSYEKL. This CDR3 comprises 16 residues. The V and J ends lost 2 bases and 1 base, in that order; junction bases with no gene match: 4. In nucleotides, the CDR3 is TGCGCCAGCAGCCAAACAGGGGGCTACGGCACAGATACGCAGTATTTT. Translation: CASSQTGGYGTDTQYF.

Ten or more counts support this clonotype. V and J are TRBV27 and TRBJ1-2; TRBD1 matches 7 bases. Trimming took 2 bases from V and 4 from J; bases not matched to a gene: 4. Germline CDR1 MNHEY, CDR2 SMNVEV (reference sequence). The CDR3 contains 14 residues. The CDR3 DNA sequence: TGTGCCAGCAGTTTAGAGGGGGCAGGCTATGGCTACACCTTC. Translating it yields CASSLEGAGYGYTF.

This clonotype was seen a few times. V is TRBV13 and J is TRBJ1-1, with D possibly TRBD1 on 6 matching bases. V was shortened by 4 bases and J by 10 bases, with 22 bases between the two germline ends. The CDR3 contains 15 residues. CDR1 and CDR2 (germline): PRHDT, FYEKMQ (reference sequence). For the CDR3, the DNA is TGTGCCAGCAGCTATACAGGGCCAGTGGCGGGCGGAGCTTTCTTT. It translates to CASSYTGPVAGGAFF.

The chain has TRBV6-5 and TRBJ2-3; the match to TRBD2 covers 7 bases. The V gene end was trimmed by 2 bases and the J gene end by 0 bases; junction bases not matched to a gene: 5. Germline lookup yields CDR1 MNHEY and CDR2 SVGAGI. The CDR3 covers 16 residues. The CDR3 nucleotides are TGTGCCAGCAGTTACGGGGGGGGGAGAAGCACAGATACGCAGTATTTT. Amino acid sequence: CASSYGGGRSTDTQYF.

This clonotype came up many times. The rearrangement uses TRBV6-2 or TRBV6-3 and TRBJ2-7, with 9 bases matching TRBD2. Per germline, CDR1 MNHEY and CDR2 SVGEGT. Losses at the gene ends were 7 bases for V and 6 bases for J; bases not matched to a gene: 16. The CDR3 runs 16 residues. CDR3 sequence: CASIPSGGLAGREQYF. The CDR3 coding sequence is TGTGCCAGCATCCCTTCGGGGGGTCTAGCGGGACGCGAGCAGTACTTC.

This clonotype was detected many times. This rearrangement joins TRBV6-2 or TRBV6-3 to TRBJ2-1; D not certain. Between the trimmed V and J ends, which lost 7 bases and 8 bases, there was a span of 18 bases. The germline gives CDR1 MNHEY, CDR2 SVGEGT. This CDR3 comprises 14 residues. CDR3 sequence reads: CASTVGFAIYEQFF. CDR3 sequence (DNA): TGTGCCAGCACCGTGGGGTTCGCGATATATGAGCAGTTCTTC.

The sample holds one count of this clonotype. A much larger clonotype is one base distant, so this may be a read error. J is TRBJ2-3 and V is TRBV5-5, with 7 bases matching TRBD1. The germline gives CDR1 SGHKS, CDR2 YYEKEE (reference sequence). CDR3 length: 15 amino acids. V lost 0 bases to trimming and J lost 5 bases; unmatched junction nucleotides: 6. The CDR3 loop reads CASSLGGTEGDTQYF. Here the CDR3 DNA reads TGTGCCAGCAGCTTGGGAGGGACAGAGGGAGATACGCAGTATTTT.

This clonotype has at least ten counts. This chain connects TRBV28 to TRBJ2-5; no reliable D call. The CDR3 covers 14 residues. The germline V gene encodes CDR1 MDHEN and CDR2 SYDVKM. V dropped 2 bases and J dropped 6 bases, with 13 bases sitting between them. The CDR3 region is CASSLRALPKTQYF. The CDR3 DNA sequence: TGTGCCAGCAGTTTACGCGCGCTTCCGAAGACCCAGTACTTC.

This clonotype showed up many times. The rearrangement uses TRBV12-3 or TRBV12-4 and TRBJ2-1; 12 bases match TRBD2. The CDR3 is made up of 16 amino acids. After removal of 3 bases from V and 5 bases from J, the junction contained 5 bases not matched to a gene. The CDR3 DNA reads as TGTGCCAGCAGTTTCCAGACTAGCGGGGGTCACAATGAGCAGTTCTTC. This gives the protein CASSFQTSGGHNEQFF.

In its sample, this clonotype was seen many times. This sequence joins TRBV9 and TRBJ2-2; D may be TRBD1 or TRBD2 (8 bases each). This CDR3 is built from 16 residues. Germline V gives CDR1 SGDLS, CDR2 YYNGEE. Trimming cost V 2 bases and J 7 bases, with 18 bases left between them. CDR3 bases: TGTGCCAGCAGCGTGGCAGGGGGCGCGGGAGGCGGGGAGCTGTTTTTT. Its translation is CASSVAGGAGGGELFF.

This clonotype was seen a handful of times. The chain recombines TRBV7-9 with TRBJ2-2, with 7 bases that match TRBD1. V dropped 5 bases and J dropped 3; count of bases not matched to a gene: 12. The CDR3 is 17 residues long. From germline, CDR1 is SEHNR and CDR2 FQNEAQ (reference sequence). The CDR3 DNA follows: TGTGCCAGCAGCGCAACAGGGGAAAGGTGGGACACCGGGGAGCTGTTTTTT. Translation gives CASSATGERWDTGELFF.

This rearrangement joins TRBV5-1 to TRBJ2-1; TRBD1 matches at 9 bases. V lost 6 bases, J lost 6 bases, and 7 bases stayed unmatched. The germline gives CDR1 SGHRS, CDR2 YFSETQ. CDR3 size: 14 residues. CDR3 in DNA: TGCGCCAGCAAATCCGGGACAGGGTCCAATGAGCAGTTCTTC. Protein: CASKSGTGSNEQFF.

This clonotype occurred many times. The chain recombines TRBV4-3 with TRBJ2-1; 9 nucleotides agree with TRBD1. Trimming removed 2 bases from V and 8 bases from J; junction bases left unmatched: 10. The CDR3 runs to 16 residues. Germline CDR1 LGHNA, CDR2 YSLEER. The chain's CDR3 is CASSQLPGQGSDEQFF. CDR3 bases: TGCGCCAGCAGCCAACTCCCCGGACAGGGGAGCGATGAGCAGTTCTTC.

This clonotype was counted ten times or more. The chain links TRBV7-2 to TRBJ2-7; D uncertain. Trimming stripped 0 bases from V and 4 bases from J, with 13 bases between. The CDR3 is 15 amino acids. CDR1 SGHTA and CDR2 FQGNSA come from the germline V gene. The CDR3 here is CASSLAPQSGYEQYF. CDR3 nucleotide sequence: TGTGCCAGCAGCTTAGCGCCACAGTCAGGTTACGAGCAGTACTTC.

This chain uses TRBV6-1 with TRBJ2-3, with TRBD2 matching 10 bases. V lost 2 bases, J lost 3 bases, and 5 bases stayed unmatched. This CDR3 region has 16 residues. Per the germline V gene, CDR1 is MNHNS and CDR2 is SASEGT. The DNA for the CDR3 is TGTGCCAGCAGTGAAAGGCTAGCGGGAGAAACAGATACGCAGTATTTT. Amino acids: CASSERLAGETDTQYF.

This clonotype was seen many times. CDR3 nucleotide sequence: TGTGCCAGCAGCTTACGCGGGGGTGGCTACACCTTC. It codes for CASSLRGGGYTF. The chain joins TRBV3-1 to TRBJ1-2; TRBD1 might be the D (5 bases). CDR3 length: 12 amino acids. The V end was cut by 5 bases, the J end by 7 bases, with 11 bases between. CDR1 is LGHDT and CDR2 is YNNKEL in the germline V gene (reference sequence).

With regard to this clonotype: This may be a read error, as it is one base from a much larger clone. The V and J genes are TRBV25-1 and TRBJ1-2; 9 bases are shared with TRBD1. The CDR3 covers 13 residues. CDR1 is MGHDK, CDR2 SYGVNS, per germline. V was clipped by 6 bases and J by 6 bases; unmatched bases: 5. The CDR3 nucleotides are TGTGCCAGCAGCCAGGGGACAGGGAATGGCTACACCTTC. As protein: CASSQGTGNGYTF.

The rearrangement uses TRBV28 and TRBJ2-3; D may be TRBD2 (7 bases). The CDR3 totals 14 residues. The germline V gene has CDR1 MDHEN and CDR2 SYDVKM. Trimming removed 7 bases at V and 4 bases at J, with 15 bases between. CDR3 in amino acids: CASKGGGNSDTQYF. For the CDR3, the DNA is TGTGCCAGCAAAGGGGGGGGCAATTCAGATACGCAGTATTTT.

This clonotype showed up just a few times. This rearrangement joins TRBV3-1 to TRBJ1-2; D possibly corresponds to TRBD1 (6 bases). There are 12 residues in the CDR3. The V end was cut by 4 bases, the J end by 14 bases, with 17 bases between. Germline loops: CDR1 LGHDT, CDR2 YNNKEL (reference sequence). The CDR3 DNA reads TGTGCCAGCAGCCTATTGGACAGAGTAATTACCTTC. Translated, it gives CASSLLDRVITF.

Only a few counts were recorded for this clonotype. The chain combines TRBV7-2 with TRBJ1-1; the D gene is possibly TRBD1 (5 bases). Trimming shortened V by 3 bases and J by 8 bases, and 10 bases separated the two germline ends. Germline V gene data show CDR1 as SGHTA and CDR2 as FQGNSA. The CDR3 extends over 12 amino acids. CDR3 amino acids: CASSLRGPEAFF. CDR3 DNA: TGTGCCAGCAGCTTGCGGGGACCCGAAGCTTTCTTT.

At least ten counts were recorded for this clonotype. The J gene is TRBJ2-3, the V gene TRBV7-2; TRBD2 matches at 10 bases. J lost 2 bases, V lost 5 bases, and 4 bases had no gene match. The germline V gene encodes CDR1 SGHTA and CDR2 FQGNSA. CDR3 size: 15 residues. CDR3 coding DNA: TGTGCCAGCAGCCGTGGACTAGCGGACACAGATACGCAGTATTTT. Amino acid sequence: CASSRGLADTDTQYF.

In this sample, this clonotype turned up a few times. The rearrangement joins TRBV6-5 to TRBJ1-1, with D perhaps TRBD1 (5 bases). The CDR3 extends over 14 amino acids. V lost 7 bases and J 4 bases, leaving 16 bases between the germline ends. CDR1 and CDR2 (germline): MNHEY, SVGAGI. For the CDR3, the DNA is TGTGCCAGCACTCCCCCGCAGGGCGGCACTGAAGCTTTCTTT. This codes for CASTPPQGGTEAFF.